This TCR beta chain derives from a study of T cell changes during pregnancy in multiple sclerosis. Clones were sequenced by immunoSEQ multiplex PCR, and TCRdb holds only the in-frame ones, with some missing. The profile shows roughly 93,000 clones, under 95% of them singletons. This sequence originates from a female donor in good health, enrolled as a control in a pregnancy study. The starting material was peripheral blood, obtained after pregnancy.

This chain's CDR3 is CASSRAGAAFF. CDR3 nucleotide sequence: TGTGCCAGCAGCCGCGCTGGGGCGGCTTTCTTT. This rearrangement joins TRBV4-2 to TRBJ1-1, with a possible D match to TRBD1 (5 bases). Deletions cut 4 bases from V and 11 bases from J, with 11 bases between. This CDR3 is 11 amino acids long. CDR1 LGHNA and CDR2 YNFKEQ come from the germline V gene.